This T cell receptor (beta chain) was recorded in a study of T cells in Graves' hyperthyroidism and ophthalmopathy. Researchers amplified the TCR beta CDR3 regions from RNA transcripts. First-round RT-PCR of the TCR CDR3 relied on the HTBI primer set. Via MiXCR, TCRdb re-called the multiplex PCR reads, giving one row per CDR3 protein. The sample gives 550,000 to 650,000 distinct CDR3 sequences, about 15% of which show up once; 4.5% to 6% is in the top ten. Exclusion followed for patients with uncontrolled infection, other autoimmune disease, pregnancy or lactation. V lost 2 bases and J 7 bases, leaving 12 bases between the germline ends. This CDR3 has 14 amino acids. In germline, CDR1 is SGHVS, CDR2 FQNEAQ. This clonotype was seen many times.

The clonotype originates from a woman aged 30 to 39 with Graves' hyperthyroidism that later progressed to Graves' ophthalmopathy. Sequenced sample: blood. This chain connects TRBV7-8 to TRBJ1-5, with D possibly matching TRBD1 (6 bases). This CDR3 is CASSLRGGDQPQHF. For the CDR3, the DNA is TGTGCCAGCAGCTTAAGAGGGGGGGACCAGCCCCAGCATTTT.